This paragraph reports one T cell receptor beta chain. This clone has only one observation. The antigen this receptor binds is unknown. Base qualities are missing; no much larger clone stands one base away. Other DNA sequences of this sample code for an identical CDR3. The data stem from a study of blood T cell repertoires in COVID-19 (dated by TCRdb to 2018 to 2021). Looking at the study overall: Samples from collaborators originated in the United States, Italy and Spain and spanned both the acute and convalescent phases of COVID-19. The material from the prospective study consisted of cDNA or gDNA derived from T cells, B-cell-depleted T cells, or PBMCs. Deeply sampled blood TCRbeta repertoires from subjects exposed to, actively infected with, or recovered from COVID-19 were included in the dataset. The repertoires were released in a freely available public database intended as a resource for research on the immune response to SARS-CoV-2. Samples were obtained from the ongoing ImmuneRACE study (first 160 participants) and from over 1,000 subjects provided by 6 global collaborators. The sample metadata nearly always contained a de-identified subject ID, COVID-19 status, age in years and sex. Where available, HLA class I and class II types were obtained from metadata supplied by the sample provider rather than from assay-based typing. Overall study results and their limits: How much clinical and demographic metadata was included differed by source and by participant, and the metadata was provided uncurated.

TCRbeta CDR3 regions were amplified from genomic DNA using the immunoSEQ Assay, a bias-controlled multiplex PCR. As for the original processing: Within the assay, amplification of reference gene primers was used to estimate how many nucleated cells each sample contained. To quantify the absolute abundance of each unique TCRbeta CDR3 rearrangement, sequence reads were collapsed and filtered. For each sample, productive Simpson clonality was calculated as the square root of Simpson's diversity index across productive rearrangements. TCRdb provides this immuneACCESS table in a form limited to in-frame rearrangements. Some clones are lacking; in checked studies, under half of them reflect an unresolved V gene, and why the rest are absent is not known. V and J calls and clone size are those listed in that table; D and trimming were worked out from the DNA. Counted in this sample were hundreds of thousands of clones; around 87% of them appeared once. Jointly, the top ten make up 6.2% of the sample.

Another Seattle source contributed samples from volunteer blood donors who had recovered from COVID-19. Each collaborating institution followed its own protocols to collect whole blood in K2EDTA tubes. For TCRbeta analysis, collaborator samples were shipped as frozen whole blood, as isolated PBMCs, or as DNA extracted from either sample type. CDR1 is given as SGHRS and CDR2 as YFSETQ, both from the germline V gene. Including the terminal cysteine and phenylalanine, the CDR3 comprises 14 residues. The retained sequence is limited to the CDR3, 42 bases, with the frame set at the first base. V lost 3 bases and J lost 0 bases, and the count of bases not matched to a germline gene is 2.

The V and J segments used are TRBV5-1 and TRBJ2-7; 8 of the junction bases match TRBD2. Sequencing was carried out using peripheral blood. The TCR originated in a man aged 60-69 years who had recovered from COVID-19. CDR3 region: CASSSTSGSYEQYF. The DNA reads as follows: TGCGCCAGCAGCTCCACTAGCGGCTCCTACGAGCAGTACTTC.